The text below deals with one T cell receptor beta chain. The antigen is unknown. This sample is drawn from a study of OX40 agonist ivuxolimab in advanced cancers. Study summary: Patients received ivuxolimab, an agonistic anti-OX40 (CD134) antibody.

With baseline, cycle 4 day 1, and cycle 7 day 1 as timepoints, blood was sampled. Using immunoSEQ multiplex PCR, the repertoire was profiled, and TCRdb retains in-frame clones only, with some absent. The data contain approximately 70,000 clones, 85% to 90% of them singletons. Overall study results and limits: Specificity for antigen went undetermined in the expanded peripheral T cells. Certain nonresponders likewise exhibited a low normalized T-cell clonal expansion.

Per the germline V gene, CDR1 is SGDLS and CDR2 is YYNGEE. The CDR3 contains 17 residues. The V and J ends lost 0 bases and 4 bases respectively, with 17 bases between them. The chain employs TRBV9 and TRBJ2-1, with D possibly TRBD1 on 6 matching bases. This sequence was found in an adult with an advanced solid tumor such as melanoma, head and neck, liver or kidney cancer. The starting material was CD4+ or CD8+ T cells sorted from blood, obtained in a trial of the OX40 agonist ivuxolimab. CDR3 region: CASSVEGDSHFYNEQFF. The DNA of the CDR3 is TGTGCCAGCAGCGTAGAGGGGGATTCCCATTTTTACAATGAGCAGTTCTTC.